The T cell receptor beta chain under discussion was sequenced for a study of blood T cell repertoires in COVID-19. Study-level background: Some COVID-19 samples were acute and others convalescent; all came from the United States, Italy and Spain. In each case, the material was cDNA or gDNA derived from T cells, B-cell-depleted T cells, or PBMCs.

V gave up 4 bases and J gave up 7 bases, with 13 bases separating them. CDR1 is GTSNPN, CDR2 SVGIG, per germline (reference sequence). This CDR3 has 13 amino acids. Participants came from roughly 23 US areas, aged about 18 to 89 years. As originally analysed: Amplification from reference gene primers served as the basis for estimated nucleated cell counts. Profiled with immunoSEQ multiplex PCR; TCRdb holds only in-frame clones, not every one. Clone size and V and J calls were adopted from that table, with D and trimming inferred from the DNA. The repertoire holds roughly 400,000 clones, 91% seen once, with 0.8% to 0.9% in the top ten.

The sequencing input was PBMCs or T cells enriched from blood (not recorded which). The chain links TRBV30 to TRBJ1-4, with a tentative D call TRBD1 (5 bases). The TCR sequence derives from a woman between 35 and 50 years old who had been exposed to COVID-19. CDR3 residues: CAWTGPGGEKLFF. The CDR3 region has the DNA TGTGCCTGGACGGGGCCGGGGGGTGAAAAACTGTTTTTT.